This TCR beta chain was obtained from a study of cytomegalovirus exposure and HLA in healthy donors (TCRdb year 2017). Concerning the study at large: In an earlier analysis of some 610 of the donors, under 300 Gb of sequence data and 90 million to 120 million unique TCR beta sequences from roughly 200 million T cells were reported. The genetic ancestry cluster associated with self-reported Caucasian donors included about 84% of the 350 to 500 genotyped donors. Besides the first cohort of 666 subjects, a separate validation cohort made up of roughly 130 different subjects was used. Among a few hundred genotyped donors of the cohort, an average of approximately 230,000 unique TCR beta nucleotide sequences were sequenced per donor, roughly 20% of them non-productive. An early release that covered about 640 HLA-typed donors contained about 300 gigabases of sequencing data and around 85 million unique TCR sequences. Both class I and class II loci were covered by HLA typing, at four-digit resolution. Donor age, sex, ethnicity and CMV serostatus were collected together with the repertoire data. The study aimed to test whether cataloging public T cell receptors could reveal signatures of past pathogen exposure. In a later analysis, previously published TCR beta repertoires from hundreds of donors were re-analyzed and high-resolution HLA genotyping was added so that TCR occurrence patterns could be studied. The T cell repertoires of 550 to 850 subjects were profiled by immunosequencing and related to cytomegalovirus serostatus. In an earlier analysis of 587 of the donors, high-throughput TCR beta sequencing was used to judge whether each TCR beta V gene segment behaved as functional or pseudogenic. Roughly five DR-DQ haplotypes were treated as single units for association and clustering because of strong linkage in the cohort. Rather than drawing on any new phenotypic data, the later analysis identified candidate immune exposures from TCR beta sequences and the way those sequences occurred across donors. In a later genetic analysis, genome-wide SNP genotypes for about 55% of the roughly 700 donors were used, and that subset was treated as a discovery cohort. All discovery cohort repertoires had been generated using a single sequencing platform. High-throughput TCR immunosequencing, statistical association of individual TCRs with disease status, and machine learning were combined to predict cytomegalovirus infection status. Typing coverage differed by locus: A, B, C, DRB1 and DQB1 were typed in roughly 629-640 donors, DQA1 in 500 to 550, DPA1 in some 570, and DPB1 in just under 480. Study-level results and caveats: Compared with equally common non-associated chains, HLA-associated TCR beta chains in a later analysis were more clonally expanded and had lower generation probabilities. Sequencing depth was assumed to be roughly uniform across donors in the presence/absence analyses, though that assumption may not hold. According to a later analysis, parvovirus B19, influenza, CMV and Epstein-Barr virus appeared linked to several top co-occurrence clusters. A further reported finding was that TCR beta sequences accurately predicted the HLA-A and HLA-B alleles for most subjects in the first cohort. In an earlier analysis of some 640 of the donors, most TCR beta V segments were observed in productive rearrangements about 87% or about 30% of the time, broadly matching IMGT annotations. In a later analysis, TCR association rates were found to vary across HLA loci, with the most associated TCRs seen for DRB1 alleles and the fewest for HLA-C alleles. In vitro tests confirmed that a few of the cytomegalovirus-associated TCR beta chains recognize cytomegalovirus antigens. For the cohort, immune exposure information was limited to CMV serostatus. Because some donors lacked HLA typing at each locus, the association tests relied only on the typed subset. A cluster of highly shared sequence variants was judged likely to represent a technical artifact of the sequencing pipeline. V-gene and J-gene trimming of TCR beta chains was associated with a missense DCLRE1C variant in a later genetic analysis, and the association was replicated in an independent cohort. Correlated functional status among segregating V segments might be attributable to linkage disequilibrium, but an unknown experimental factor could not be ruled out. Because counts were too low, roughly 18 rarely observed V segments, including chromosome 9 orphons, were left out of the earlier analysis of over 550 of the donors. In this cohort, only TCR beta chains were sequenced, and detectable features were limited by the absence of alpha or paired-chain data. When HLA alleles, especially DR and DQ, strongly co-occurred, TCR associations were difficult to assign to individual alleles. Most CMV-associated TCR beta chains appeared to be HLA-restricted in a later analysis, and the HLA associations seemed to be driven largely by CMV exposure. While some public TCRs were present in many individuals, most TCR sequences turned up only very rarely across donors. A total of fewer than 200 TCR beta chains were listed by the study as associated with cytomegalovirus. According to the authors, the approach could potentially be generalized to other disease states and immunological phenotypes. Because the 87-base-pair reads could not distinguish some IMGT-functional V segments, including TRBV6-2 and TRBV6-3, those segments were excluded. A later genetic analysis reported fewer N-insertions in productive TCRs among donors in an Asian-associated ancestry cluster than the roughly 640-donor mean. Cytomegalovirus status was reported to be diagnosed by the classifier with high specificity and sensitivity in both the original and validation cohorts. A later analysis associated some 17,000 TCR beta sequences with specific HLA alleles at a false discovery rate of 0.05.

The library was obtained by the immunoSEQ multiplex PCR assay. For the multiplex PCR, a mixture combining 60 forward primers for TCR Vbeta segments and 13 reverse primers for TCR Jbeta segments was used. The CDR3 region of rearranged TCR beta genes was amplified from genomic DNA by a multiplex PCR assay. On the Illumina HiSeq System, the amplified TCR beta libraries were sequenced as 87-base-pair reads. Turning to the authors' computational methods: In a later analysis, some 80 million unique TCR beta chains were counted across the 500 to 850 repertoires, and roughly 11 million of these chains were shared by at least two donors. Raw reads were error-corrected and collapsed into unique sequences with a nearest-neighbor algorithm that merged closely related sequences to remove PCR and sequencing errors. Alignment of CDR3 sequences to IMGT reference sequences was used to assign V, D and J gene segments. For a sequence to be retained, at least a six-nucleotide match to both a V gene segment and a J gene segment was required. Rearrangements were classified as productive when the CDR3 lacked stop codons and remained in frame with V and J, and all other rearrangements were classified as non-productive. Following IMGT convention, CDR3 was defined as the stretch from the second conserved V-encoded cysteine to the conserved J-encoded phenylalanine. The earlier analysis of fewer than 700 of the donors excluded sequences that lacked an unambiguous match to a single V gene segment. An earlier analysis of fewer than 750 of the donors called V segments functional above 56.7% productive rearrangements and segregating when the between-donor standard deviation exceeded 5%. A statistical classification framework was built to diagnose cytomegalovirus status from the catalog of TCR beta chain sequences. A later analysis assigned V and J genes by comparing TCR nucleotide sequences with IMGT/GENE-DB human TR gene sequences. Using the TCRdist pipeline, a later analysis assigned CDR3 sequences along with most-parsimonious VDJ recombination scenarios. In a later analysis, each TCR beta chain was defined by its CDR3 amino acid sequence together with its V-gene family, and reads lacking a unique V-gene family were excluded. In a later analysis, approximately 640 highly shared, low-generation-probability nucleotide sequences were removed to address suspected cross-contamination and a sequencing artifact. In a later analysis, a clonal expansion index was calculated for each public chain from normalized within-repertoire ranks of inferred template counts. In a later analysis, generation probabilities were computed using a VDJ recombination model fitted to out-of-frame rearrangements, and the results were checked against IGoR. In a later analysis, TCR-TCR, TCR-HLA and TCR-CMV co-occurrence was scored with hypergeometric tests, and a repertoire-size bias correction was applied to TCR pairs. A later analysis estimated false discovery rates by permuting HLA or CMV assignments 20 times. In a later analysis, co-occurring TCRs were grouped with DBSCAN, and TCRdist sequence similarity was added when clustering was performed within HLA-allele-positive subsets. Repertoires with fewer than 30,000 or more than 120,000 public chains, plus five repertoires with anomalous nucleotide sharing, were excluded from co-occurrence clustering. The immuneACCESS repertoire file appears here via TCRdb, limited to in-frame rearrangements. These files lack a portion of the clones; in checked studies, under half of the deficit traces to unresolved V genes, and the cause of the others is not known. V, J and clone size reflect that table, while D and trimming were determined from the DNA. This sample is represented by roughly 130,000 clones; 60% to 80% of them were singletons. The biggest ten clones account for roughly 1% of the sample.

The cohort consisted of some 730 healthy bone marrow donors. At the time of sampling, every cohort member was nominally healthy, though immune exposures that went unrecorded were likely present. The donor was CMV seronegative and belonged to the group of 320 or so seronegative cohort members. A peripheral blood sample was provided by each donor, and peripheral blood mononuclear cells were used for TCR beta sequencing. The Qiagen DNeasy Blood Extraction Kit was used to extract genomic DNA from the blood cell samples. Looking up the germline V gene (reference sequence) yields CDR1 SGHNT and CDR2 YYREEE. The CDR3 holds 15 amino acids from the cysteine to the phenylalanine. Of all the DNA, just the CDR3 is kept, 45 bases in frame from base 1. V lost 4 bases and J lost 9 bases, and the count of bases not matched to a germline gene is 10. With respect to this clone: Its antigen is not yet known. No base-level quality is on record; no much larger clone is a single base apart.

This chain is built from TRBV5-4 and TRBJ1-6; 7 bases in between match TRBD1. Sequenced material: PBMCs. This clonotype originated in a man aged 18 to 35 in good health and CMV-seronegative. The DNA is TGTGCCAGCAGCCCGCGGACAGGTTCGGGTTCACCCCTCCACTTT. This gives the protein CASSPRTGSGSPLHF.